The T cell receptor (beta chain) described here comes from a study of chemoradiotherapy in HPV16-positive cancers. The protocol was immunoSEQ multiplex PCR, while the TCRdb copy is restricted to in-frame clones and leaves out a portion. There are about 29,000 clones in the sample; over 90% occur only once, and roughly 18% lies in the top ten. Losses at the gene ends were 6 bases for V and 2 bases for J; bases not matched to a gene: 5. The CDR3 extends over 14 amino acids. The V gene's germline CDR1 is MDHEN and CDR2 SYDVKM. About this clone itself: The antigen is unknown.

Study-wide findings and caveats: Candidate HPV-specific clones and E7-related TCR motifs grew in tumor during treatment. In HPV16-positive patients, HPV-responsive T-cell expansion tracked better recurrence-free survival.

The sample consisted of blood, taken from a patient who underwent chemoradiotherapy. The rearrangement links TRBV28 to TRBJ1-2; 8 bases are shared with TRBD1. The TCR comes from a human donor with HPV-associated anogenital cancer. The CDR3 DNA sequence: TGTGCCAGCAGGACAGGGGAGGGGAACTATGGCTACACCTTC. Residues: CASRTGEGNYGYTF.